The sequence of this TCR beta chain was determined in a study of T cells in narcolepsy. On the study more broadly: Patients with NT1 or NT2 and healthy control donors were enrolled. Study-wide results and limits: HCRT-specific and TRIB2-specific autoreactive clonotypes appeared among same-patient CSF and blood CD4+ clonotypes. Healthy controls reportedly lacked the autoreactive clonotypes serially found in patients' blood.

TCRdb's copy holds only in-frame clones and misses some; the assay was immunoSEQ multiplex PCR. The table shows roughly 9,800 clones, with about three quarters occurring only once. Per germline, CDR1 LNHNV and CDR2 YYDKDF (reference sequence). The V gene lost 0 bases and the J gene lost 1 base, with 10 bases spanning the gap. This CDR3 spans 15 amino acids. On this clone itself: Its antigen is unknown.

Sequenced: CD45RA- memory CD8+ T cells from PBMCs. The genes are TRBV15 and TRBJ2-7; weak D call: TRBD1 (5 bases). The TCR originated in a human donor with narcolepsy. CDR3 bases: TGTGCCACCAGCAGAGATGGGTCAGGGTCCTACGAGCAGTACTTC. Encoded protein: CATSRDGSGSYEQYF.